The rows below give T cell receptor beta chains drawn from one sample of a study of cytomegalovirus exposure and HLA in healthy donors. TCRdb's table, derived via immunoSEQ multiplex PCR, lists solely in-frame clones and lacks some. Of under 250,000 clones in the sample, around nine tenths were seen once. The sample consisted of PBMCs. These TCRs come from a woman aged 18-29 years in good health and CMV-seronegative. The CDR3 runs from the conserved cysteine through the conserved F or W. Fields, in order: D gene, V gene, J gene, CDR3 length, clone size, CDR3 DNA, CDR3 protein. The D gene is left open where the match is weak. The size entry is marked missing in some rows and otherwise reads once, few, many or a size class.

TRBD1	TRBV6-1	TRBJ1-2	15	.	TGTGCCAGCAGAGACGGCCCGGGGACAGTCTATGGCTACACCTTC	CASRDGPGTVYGYTF
.	TRBV2	TRBJ2-3	14	.	TGTGCCAGCACCGAGGAGGGGGCGGCGGATACGCAGTATTTT	CASTEEGAADTQYF
TRBD1	TRBV5-1	TRBJ2-7	13	.	TGCGCCAGCAGCCTAGGACAGGGGAACGAGCAGTACTTC	CASSLGQGNEQYF
TRBD1	TRBV6-1	TRBJ2-5	15	.	TGTGCCAGCAGGACGGGACAGTGGAACCAAGAGACCCAGTACTTC	CASRTGQWNQETQYF
.	TRBV28	TRBJ1-2	12	.	TGTGCCCTTGCAGGTGGGGCTGGAGGCTACACCTTC	CALAGGAGGYTF
TRBD1	TRBV5-1	TRBJ1-5	14	once	TGCGCCAGCAGCTTGGAAACCCAGGGGGGTTCATTGCATTTT	CASSLETQGGSLHF
.	TRBV11-2	TRBJ1-4	12	.	TGTGCCAGCAGCTTGGGGGGGAGGAAACTGTTTTTT	CASSLGGRKLFF
TRBD2	TRBV29-1	TRBJ2-2	15	.	TGCAGCGTTGTTCTAGCGGAAACGAACACCGGGGAGCTGTTTTTT	CSVVLAETNTGELFF
TRBD1	TRBV29-1	TRBJ1-1	14	.	TGCAGCGTTGAAGCGACAGGGGAGAACACTGAAGCTTTCTTT	CSVEATGENTEAFF
.	TRBV7-9	TRBJ2-6	17	.	TGTGCCTCTCCTCGACAGGCCTTGACCTCTGGGGCCAACGTCCTGACTTTC	CASPRQALTSGANVLTF
.	TRBV7-9	TRBJ1-5	16	once	TGTGCCAGCAGCTCCTTACAGGGTGGGAACAATCAGCCCCAGCATTTT	CASSSLQGGNNQPQHF
.	TRBV10-3	TRBJ1-2	13	.	TGTGCCATCAGTGCCGCCAGGATAAATGGCTACACCTTC	CAISAARINGYTF
TRBD1	TRBV12-5	TRBJ2-2	15	once	TGTGCTAGTGGTTTCGGGCAGGGGGACACCGGGGAGCTGTTTTTT	CASGFGQGDTGELFF
TRBD1	TRBV18	TRBJ2-3	16	.	TGTGCCAGCTCACCCTACCCTTCACAGGGGGCGGATACGCAGTATTTT	CASSPYPSQGADTQYF
TRBD2	TRBV4-1	TRBJ2-7	16	.	TGCGCCAGCAGCCAAGTGGCCGGGACTAGCGGCTACGAGCAGTACTTC	CASSQVAGTSGYEQYF
TRBD2	TRBV9	TRBJ2-3	17	.	TGTGCCAGCAGCACCCGGACTAGCGGGAGGGCATTAGATACGCAGTATTTT	CASSTRTSGRALDTQYF
.	TRBV30	TRBJ2-5	15	.	TGTGCCTGGAGTAGGCGGCCCCTGTACCAAGAGACCCAGTACTTC	CAWSRRPLYQETQYF
.	TRBV29-1	TRBJ2-5	15	.	TGCAGCGTTGAAGATTGGGTTAGCGGCCTTAGAACCCAGTACTTC	CSVEDWVSGLRTQYF
.	TRBV4-1	TRBJ1-1	17	.	TGCGCCAGCAGCCAATATGGGCCCGAACAGGGAAACACTGAAGCTTTCTTT	CASSQYGPEQGNTEAFF
.	TRBV1	TRBJ1-6	17	.	TGCACCAGCAGCCAAGTGGGCAGGGCCGCCTATAATTCACCCCTCCACTTT	CTSSQVGRAAYNSPLHF
TRBD1	TRBV6-5	TRBJ2-7	12	few	TGTGCCAGCAGTGGGACAGGGTGGGAGCAGTACTTC	CASSGTGWEQYF
TRBD1	TRBV2	TRBJ1-6	14	.	TGTGCCAGGAGAGACAGGGTAGATAATTCACCCCTCCACTTT	CARRDRVDNSPLHF
.	TRBV30	TRBJ1-2	14	.	TGTGCCTGGAGTCCCGGCGGGCTTTGGTGGGGCTACACCTTC	CAWSPGGLWWGYTF
.	TRBV30	TRBJ2-1	13	.	TGTGCCTGGAGGAAACAGGATTTCAATGAGCAGTTCTTC	CAWRKQDFNEQFF
TRBD2	TRBV27	TRBJ2-3	17	.	TGTGCCAGCACCCGACTAGCGGGGGGGGGTAGCACAGATACGCAGTATTTT	CASTRLAGGGSTDTQYF
TRBD1	TRBV7-8	TRBJ1-2	15	.	TGTGCCAGCACCCTGGGGGACAGGGGGAACTATGGCTACACCTTC	CASTLGDRGNYGYTF
.	TRBV6-5	TRBJ2-7	14	.	TGTGCCAGCAGTTTAACCTGGAGGGCGTACGAGCAGTACTTC	CASSLTWRAYEQYF
.	TRBV30	TRBJ2-1	14	.	TGTGCCTGGAGTTCCGGGACTTCCCTCAATGAGCAGTTCTTC	CAWSSGTSLNEQFF
TRBD1	TRBV5-4	TRBJ2-6	17	.	TGTGCCAGCAGCTTGGGGACAGGACTCGGCGGGGCCAACGTCCTGACTTTC	CASSLGTGLGGANVLTF
TRBD1	TRBV28	TRBJ1-1	16	.	TGTGCCAGCATAGTTGGTCGGGACAGGGATAACACTGAAGCTTTCTTT	CASIVGRDRDNTEAFF
.	TRBV5-1	TRBJ2-7	14	.	TGCGCCAGCAGCTTGGGCGGGGGCGTCTACGAGCAGTACTTC	CASSLGGGVYEQYF
TRBD1	TRBV30	TRBJ2-3	14	.	TGTGCCTGGAGCTTGGGACAGAACACAGATACGCAGTATTTT	CAWSLGQNTDTQYF
.	TRBV9	TRBJ1-5	14	.	TGTGCCAGCAGCGTAGGGGGGGACAATCAGCCCCAGCATTTT	CASSVGGDNQPQHF
TRBD1	TRBV6-6	TRBJ2-7	14	.	TGTGCCAGCAGTGCGGGACAGGGGGCAAACGAGCAGTACTTC	CASSAGQGANEQYF
.	TRBV19	TRBJ2-7	13	few	TGTGCCAGTAGTATAGCGGGGGTCGACGAGCAGTACTTC	CASSIAGVDEQYF
.	TRBV6-5	TRBJ1-2	14	.	TGTGCCAGCAGTTACTCGCAGGGTAGCCATGGCTACACCTTC	CASSYSQGSHGYTF
TRBD1	TRBV27	TRBJ1-1	15	.	TGTGCCAGCAATTTACAGGGGGCCTTGAACACTGAAGCTTTCTTT	CASNLQGALNTEAFF
.	TRBV7-2	TRBJ1-1	16	.	TGTGCCAGCAGCTTAGGTCAGCAGGGGAAAAACACTGAAGCTTTCTTT	CASSLGQQGKNTEAFF
.	TRBV6-1	TRBJ2-7	14	.	TGTGCCAGCAGTGAGCGGGGTCCCCCCTACGAGCAGTACTTC	CASSERGPPYEQYF
.	TRBV7-9	TRBJ1-4	12	.	TGTGCCAGCAGCCTAATCGGTGAAAAACTGTTTTTT	CASSLIGEKLFF
.	TRBV5-1	TRBJ2-1	14	once	TGCGCCAGCAGCATCGGAGGGAGGTCTAATGAGCAGTTCTTC	CASSIGGRSNEQFF
TRBD1	TRBV5-4	TRBJ2-3	16	once	TGTGCCAGCAGCTTGGGGGACAGGGGGCGGACAGATACGCAGTATTTT	CASSLGDRGRTDTQYF
TRBD1	TRBV2	TRBJ1-2	12	.	TGTGCCGGGCAGGGGGCAAAGGGAGGCTACACCTTC	CAGQGAKGGYTF
.	TRBV4-1	TRBJ2-1	14	.	TGCGCCAGCAGCCCTGGGGCAGGGTACAATGAGCAGTTCTTC	CASSPGAGYNEQFF
.	TRBV6-4	TRBJ2-2	14	.	TGTGCCAGCAGACAGGGATGGAACACCGGGGAGCTGTTTTTT	CASRQGWNTGELFF
TRBD1	TRBV6-6	TRBJ1-2	15	.	TGTGCCAGCATCCAAGGACAGGGAACGTTCTATGGCTACACCTTC	CASIQGQGTFYGYTF
.	TRBV11-2	TRBJ2-3	16	.	TGTGCCAGCAGCCCCATTGCGGCAACGAGGACAGATACGCAGTATTTT	CASSPIAATRTDTQYF
.	TRBV6-5	TRBJ1-6	13	.	TGTGCCAGCACCCAGGGTCTGAATTCACCCCTCCACTTT	CASTQGLNSPLHF
.	TRBV20-1	TRBJ1-3	11	once	TGCAGTGCTACAGTTGTTGGCACCATATATTTT	CSATVVGTIYF
TRBD1	TRBV6-5	TRBJ1-1	13	.	TGTGCCAGCAGCAGACAGGGGTACACTGAAGCTTTCTTT	CASSRQGYTEAFF
.	TRBV1	TRBJ2-3	17	.	TGCACCAGCAGCCTCCGGACTTCCAGTCCTAGCACAGATACGCAGTATTTT	CTSSLRTSSPSTDTQYF
.	TRBV4-2	TRBJ2-7	16	.	TGTGCCAGCAGCCAAGATCCGGAGGCGGTCGAGGGCGAGCAGTACTTC	CASSQDPEAVEGEQYF
TRBD1	TRBV30	TRBJ2-2	13	.	TGTGCCTGGTCCGGACAGGGCCCCGGGGAGCTGTTTTTT	CAWSGQGPGELFF
.	TRBV27	TRBJ1-2	15	.	.	CASSFLAGINYGYTF
.	TRBV19	TRBJ2-7	10	.	TGTGCCAGCTTCTCCTACGAGCAGTACTTC	CASFSYEQYF
.	TRBV28	TRBJ2-7	16	.	TGTGCCAGCAGTTCCCCTCCGGGTCCCTTGCCCTACGAGCAGTACTTC	CASSSPPGPLPYEQYF
.	TRBV30	TRBJ1-1	14	.	TGTGCCTGGAGTGTAATGGTCGGGAGCACTGAAGCTTTCTTT	CAWSVMVGSTEAFF